This passage covers 30 T cell receptor beta chains from one sample sequenced in a study of somatic mutations in cytotoxic T cells in rheumatoid arthritis. Method: immunoSEQ multiplex PCR; TCRdb's copy keeps in-frame clones and lacks some. The sample includes roughly 13,000 clones, 78% of them seen just once. The sequenced material came from CD8+ T cells sorted from blood. Receptors were obtained from an adult with rheumatoid arthritis.

This chain connects TRBV30 to TRBJ1-1, with a tentative D call TRBD1 (5 bases). With 1 base removed from V and 6 bases from J, the gap between germline ends came to 9 bases. Germline V CDR1 and CDR2: GTSNPN, SVGIG (reference sequence). This CDR3 region has 12 residues. The chain's CDR3 is CAWSGGEAEAFF. The CDR3 DNA reads TGTGCCTGGAGTGGGGGGGAGGCTGAAGCTTTCTTT.

On this clone itself: Other DNA sequences in this sample translate to the same CDR3. The chain links TRBV4-1 to TRBJ2-1; the D is unclear. In germline, CDR1 is MGHRA, CDR2 YSYEKL. The V gene lost 0 bases and the J gene lost 5 bases, with 5 bases spanning the gap. This CDR3 is built from 13 residues. This CDR3 reads CASSQDYHNEQFF. DNA of the CDR3: TGCGCCAGCAGCCAAGATTACCACAATGAGCAGTTCTTC.

The rearrangement links TRBV27 to TRBJ2-7, with TRBD2 as a possible D gene (5 bases). The CDR3 runs to 15 residues. CDR1 MNHEY and CDR2 SMNVEV come from the germline V gene (reference sequence). V lost 2 bases and J lost 4, with 15 bases in between. CDR3 coding DNA: TGTGCCAGCAGTTTAGGGTTTGGACTTTCTTACGAGCAGTACTTC. This translates into CASSLGFGLSYEQYF.

Relative to its sample, this clone is medium-sized. The rearrangement links TRBV2 to TRBJ1-3, with TRBD1 as a possible D gene (5 bases). Trimming pared 11 bases from V and 0 bases from J, leaving 11 bases between. CDR1 is SNHLY and CDR2 is FYNNEI in the germline V gene. The CDR3 sequence is 13 residues long. CDR3 sequence reads: CAGQTDSGNTIYF. The CDR3 nucleotides read TGTGCCGGTCAGACAGACTCTGGAAACACCATATATTTT.

This chain uses TRBV30 with TRBJ2-5; TRBD2 is a possible D gene (5 bases). Germline values: CDR1 GTSNPN, CDR2 SVGIG (reference sequence). The CDR3 length is 11 residues. The ends were cut back, 2 bases at V and 5 bases at J, with 6 bases in the middle. The CDR3 spells CAWSTRETQYF. CDR3 sequence (DNA): TGTGCCTGGAGTACTAGGGAGACCCAGTACTTC.

The CDR3 region is CASSVAYRGIEQYF. The CDR3 DNA follows: TGTGCCAGCAGCGTAGCTTACAGGGGGATCGAGCAGTACTTC. The chain uses TRBV9 and TRBJ2-7, with TRBD1 identical over 8 bases. CDR1 is SGDLS and CDR2 is YYNGEE in the germline V gene. Trimming took 0 bases from V and 6 from J; bases not matched to a gene: 5. This CDR3 region has 14 residues.

The rearrangement uses TRBV9 and TRBJ1-2; a possible D gene is TRBD1 (6 bases). V lost 0 bases and J 6 bases, leaving 9 bases between the germline ends. Germline V CDR1 and CDR2: SGDLS, YYNGEE. This CDR3 has 13 residues. For the CDR3, the DNA is TGTGCCAGCAGCGTAGCAGGGGTAGATGGCTACACCTTC. It codes for CASSVAGVDGYTF.

This clone was seen a handful of times. The chain carries TRBV19 and TRBJ1-6, with a possible D match to TRBD1 (6 bases). The length of the CDR3 is 13 residues. Germline assignment: CDR1 LNHDA and CDR2 SQIVND (reference sequence). With 3 bases removed from V and 14 bases from J, the gap between germline ends came to 14 bases. The DNA for the CDR3 is TGTGCCAGTAGTATTGGGGGCATTCCGGCCCTCCACTTT. It encodes CASSIGGIPALHF. Drawing the rest from reference TRBV19 and TRBJ1-6, the complete variable domain is DGGITQSPKYLFRKEGQNVTLSCEQNLNHDAMYWYRQDPGQGLRLIYYSQIVNDFQKGDIAEGYSVSREKKESFPLTVTSAQKNPTAFYLCASSIGGIPALHFGNGTRLTVT.

V is TRBV27 and J is TRBJ2-1; D unresolved. The CDR3 is 11 amino acids. Germline V gene sequence: CDR1 MNHEY, CDR2 SMNVEV (reference sequence). V was shortened by 6 bases and J by 15 bases, with 15 bases between the two germline ends. CDR3 DNA sequence: TGTGCCAGCAGACGATACGCGAGCCTGTTCTTC. It translates to CASRRYASLFF.

The chain recombines TRBV27 with TRBJ1-1; a possible D gene is TRBD1 (5 bases). The CDR3 sequence is 13 residues long. In germline, CDR1 is MNHEY, CDR2 SMNVEV (reference sequence). The V end was cut by 8 bases, the J end by 1 base, with 11 bases between. CDR3 loop: CASRGGENTEAFF. In nucleotides, the CDR3 is TGTGCCAGCCGCGGGGGGGAGAACACTGAAGCTTTCTTT.

The table lists this clone with a count of one. CDR3 region: CASSVAGGSGEKLFF. The CDR3 DNA reads as TGTGCCAGCAGCGTGGCAGGGGGCTCAGGTGAAAAACTGTTTTTT. The chain links TRBV9 to TRBJ1-4; TRBD1 agrees at 8 bases. CDR1 and CDR2 from the germline V gene are SGDLS and YYNGEE. Trimming at V came to 2 bases and at J to 7 bases, leaving 7 bases not matched to a gene. This CDR3 has 15 amino acids.

The J gene is TRBJ2-6, the V gene TRBV4-1; either TRBD1 or TRBD2 may supply D (5 bases each). V was shortened by 6 bases and J by 4 bases, with 10 bases between the two germline ends. CDR1 and CDR2 (germline): MGHRA, YSYEKL. The CDR3 contains 14 residues. In DNA form, the CDR3 reads TGCGCCAGCAGTCAGGGAGCCGGGGCCAACGTCCTGACTTTC. Amino acid sequence: CASSQGAGANVLTF.

The chain links TRBV2 to TRBJ1-4, with a tentative D call TRBD1 (6 bases). Germline CDR1 reads SNHLY; CDR2 reads FYNNEI. The CDR3 sequence is 16 residues long. Trimming pared 3 bases from V and 7 bases from J, leaving 18 bases between. The CDR3 sequence is CASSEGTGTYTEKLFF. For the CDR3, the DNA is TGTGCCAGCAGTGAGGGGACCGGGACATACACTGAAAAACTGTTTTTT.

The chain is built from TRBV29-1 and TRBJ2-2; possibly TRBD2 for D (6 bases). The length of the CDR3 is 14 residues. Trimming removed 3 bases from V and 5 bases from J, with 13 bases in between. Germline assignment: CDR1 SQVTM and CDR2 ANQGSEA. This CDR3 is CSVDWRGETGELFF. In nucleotides, the CDR3 is TGCAGCGTTGATTGGCGGGGTGAGACCGGGGAGCTGTTTTTT.

This chain uses TRBV28 with TRBJ2-3; possible D gene TRBD1, 6 bases. The CDR3 has 17 residues. V lost 2 bases to trimming and J lost 1 base, with 16 bases between them. The germline V gene has CDR1 MDHEN and CDR2 SYDVKM. CDR3 region: CASSLNMRAGGTDTQYF. In nucleotides, the CDR3 is TGTGCCAGCAGTTTAAACATGAGGGCAGGGGGCACAGATACGCAGTATTTT.

The rearrangement joins TRBV29-1 to TRBJ1-1; D call uncertain. CDR1 is SQVTM, CDR2 ANQGSEA, per germline. The CDR3 is 15 amino acids. Trimming removed 0 bases at V and 0 bases at J, with 11 bases between. The CDR3 sequence is CSVEDRGLVNTEAFF. The CDR3 nucleotides are TGCAGCGTTGAAGATCGCGGGTTAGTGAACACTGAAGCTTTCTTT. Looking up the rest from reference TRBV29-1 and TRBJ1-1 gives the full variable domain: SAVISQKPSRDICQRGTSLTIQCQVDSQVTMMFWYRQQPGQSLTLIATANQGSEATYESGFVIDKFPISRPNLTFSTLTVSNMSPEDSSIYLCSVEDRGLVNTEAFFGQGTRLTVV.

The CDR3 is CASSSREGVVADTQYF. CDR3 sequence (DNA): TGTGCCAGCAGCTCCAGGGAGGGAGTTGTCGCAGATACGCAGTATTTT. This rearrangement joins TRBV7-2 to TRBJ2-3; 7 nucleotides align to TRBD2. Germline loops: CDR1 SGHTA, CDR2 FQGNSA. J lost 4 bases, V lost 4 bases, and 11 bases had no gene match. This CDR3 region has 16 residues.

The rearrangement links TRBV7-9 to TRBJ1-1; a possible D gene is TRBD1 (5 bases). V was pared by 7 bases and J by 7 bases, with 19 bases between. The CDR3 length is 14 residues. CDR1 and CDR2 from the germline V gene are SEHNR and FQNEAQ (reference sequence). Here the CDR3 reads CASTLGGGTGEAFF. DNA for the CDR3: TGTGCCAGCACCCTCGGGGGAGGGACGGGTGAAGCTTTCTTT.

This sequence joins TRBV29-1 and TRBJ2-7; a weak D match, TRBD1 (5 bases). The ends were cut back, 5 bases at V and 4 bases at J, with 18 bases in the middle. The CDR3 contains 14 residues. Per germline, CDR1 SQVTM and CDR2 ANQGSEA. The CDR3, as DNA: TGCAGCGTTCTCGCCCGGACAAGCTCATACGAGCAGTACTTC. Translation gives CSVLARTSSYEQYF.

The V gene is TRBV9, the J gene TRBJ2-3; 9 nucleotides line up with TRBD2. The CDR3 loop spans 17 amino acids. CDR1 is SGDLS and CDR2 is YYNGEE in the germline V gene. V dropped 0 bases and J dropped 5; count of bases not matched to a gene: 10. CDR3 DNA sequence: TGTGCCAGCAGCGTAGCGGCTAGCGGGGACTTGGTAGATACGCAGTATTTT. It codes for CASSVAASGDLVDTQYF.

This clone was observed a handful of times. The rearrangement uses TRBV19 and TRBJ2-2; 15 bases are shared with TRBD2. Germline loops: CDR1 LNHDA, CDR2 SQIVND (reference sequence). This CDR3 contains 15 residues. The trim removed 8 bases at V and 6 bases at J, leaving 4 bases unmatched. As DNA, the CDR3 is TGTGCCAGTCGGACTAGCGGGAGGGCGGCCGGGGAGCTGTTTTTT. Encoded protein: CASRTSGRAAGELFF. The whole variable domain, remainder taken from reference TRBV19 and TRBJ2-2, is DGGITQSPKYLFRKEGQNVTLSCEQNLNHDAMYWYRQDPGQGLRLIYYSQIVNDFQKGDIAEGYSVSREKKESFPLTVTSAQKNPTAFYLCASRTSGRAAGELFFGEGSRLTVL.

The genes are TRBV28 and TRBJ1-5; D is unclear. From germline, CDR1 is MDHEN and CDR2 SYDVKM. V gave up 7 bases and J gave up 7 bases, with 14 bases separating them. The CDR3 spans 13 residues. This chain's CDR3 is CASTRQAVQPQHF. The CDR3 nucleotides read TGTGCCAGCACGAGGCAGGCGGTGCAGCCCCAGCATTTT.

The chain uses TRBV6-6 and TRBJ1-2; D unresolved. The CDR3 is 16 residues long. V lost 5 bases and J lost 3, with 19 bases in between. Germline values: CDR1 MNHNY, CDR2 SVGAGI (reference sequence). The CDR3 DNA reads TGTGCCAGCAGTAAGACCCCCGGACGGGAAGACTATGGCTACACCTTC. Its protein product is CASSKTPGREDYGYTF.

The chain couples TRBV25-1 to TRBJ2-3, with TRBD2 matching 11 bases. The CDR3 sequence is 18 residues long. The V and J ends lost 0 bases and 5 bases, in that order; junction bases with no gene match: 10. Germline values: CDR1 MGHDK, CDR2 SYGVNS. CDR3: CASSEYKVVAGGLDTQYF. The CDR3, as DNA: TGTGCCAGCAGTGAATATAAAGTAGTAGCGGGAGGGTTAGATACGCAGTATTTT.

The chain is built from TRBV2 and TRBJ2-2; 10 nucleotides align to TRBD1. Germline lookup yields CDR1 SNHLY and CDR2 FYNNEI. The CDR3 is made up of 14 amino acids. The trim removed 3 bases at V and 7 bases at J, leaving 2 bases unmatched. The CDR3 protein is CASSEGQGHGELFF. The CDR3, as DNA: TGTGCCAGCAGTGAGGGACAGGGGCACGGGGAGCTGTTTTTT.

The chain employs TRBV5-6 and TRBJ1-6; TRBD1 might be the D (6 bases). CDR3 length equals 13 residues. V was pared by 8 bases and J by 9 bases, with 15 bases between. Germline V gene sequence: CDR1 SGHDT, CDR2 YYEEEE. The CDR3 DNA follows: TGTGCCAGTTCCAGGGGCCCCTCTTCACCCCTCCACTTT. Translated, it gives CASSRGPSSPLHF.

The chain employs TRBV7-8 and TRBJ2-7; 9 nucleotides align to TRBD1. V dropped 2 bases and J dropped 5; count of bases not matched to a gene: 10. Germline lookup yields CDR1 SGHVS and CDR2 FQNEAQ. The CDR3 totals 16 residues. CDR3 DNA sequence: TGTGCCAGCAGCTTAACCGTCGGGACAGGGTTCAACGAGCAGTACTTC. This encodes CASSLTVGTGFNEQYF.

The chain uses TRBV9 and TRBJ2-2; D could derive from TRBD1 or TRBD2 (5 bases each). Trimming cost V 4 bases and J 3 bases, with 7 bases left between them. Germline V gene lookup returns CDR1 SGDLS and CDR2 YYNGEE. The CDR3 runs 13 residues. For the CDR3, the DNA is TGTGCCAGCAGCAGGGACGACACCGGGGAGCTGTTTTTT. It yields the protein CASSRDDTGELFF. The full variable domain, in which reference TRBV9 and TRBJ2-2 provide the parts outside the CDR3, is DSGVTQTPKHLITATGQRVTLRCSPRSGDLSVYWYQQSLDQGLQFLIQYYNGEERAKGNILERFSAQQFPDLHSELNLSSLELGDSALYFCASSRDDTGELFFGEGSRLTVL.

This clone was seen only a few times. The V call is TRBV5-1, the J call TRBJ2-7; D possibly uses TRBD1 or TRBD2 (5 bases each). Germline V gene sequence: CDR1 SGHRS, CDR2 YFSETQ. V was pared by 1 base and J by 0 bases, with 8 bases between. The CDR3 totals 14 residues. CDR3 region: CASSLRDGSYEQYF. The CDR3 DNA is TGCGCCAGCAGCTTGCGGGACGGCTCCTACGAGCAGTACTTC.

This chain links TRBV28 with TRBJ1-2; 7 nucleotides agree with TRBD1. Trimming took 8 bases from V and 6 from J; bases not matched to a gene: 3. The CDR3 is made up of 11 amino acids. Germline V gene sequence: CDR1 MDHEN, CDR2 SYDVKM. CDR3 amino acids: CASGGQDGYTF. The CDR3, as DNA: TGTGCCAGCGGCGGACAGGATGGCTACACCTTC.